Below, 28 T cell receptor beta chains from the same sample are listed, as sequenced in a study of T cell repertoires in ileal Crohn's disease. Generated by immunoSEQ multiplex PCR, the TCRdb table keeps only in-frame clones and is missing some. The sample has about 570 clones, around 81% seen once. Sequencing was carried out using ileal tissue. The receptors were gathered from an adult with Crohn's disease.

The rearrangement joins TRBV6-6 to TRBJ2-1; D might be TRBD2 (5 bases). Germline V gene sequence: CDR1 MNHNY, CDR2 SVGAGI (reference sequence). Between the trimmed V and J ends, which lost 2 bases and 3 bases, there was a span of 5 bases. This CDR3 comprises 13 residues. The CDR3 sequence: CASSYRDYNEQFF. In DNA, the CDR3 is TGTGCCAGCAGTTACCGGGACTACAATGAGCAGTTCTTC.

The gene calls are TRBV5-1 and TRBJ2-2; 10 nucleotides align to TRBD1. With V trimmed by 4 bases and J by 7 bases, 16 bases remained unmatched. Germline CDR1 SGHRS, CDR2 YFSETQ. The CDR3 has 18 residues. This chain's CDR3 is CASSLHWDRGLVGGELFF. Written as DNA, the CDR3 is TGCGCCAGCAGCCTCCACTGGGACAGGGGCCTCGTGGGCGGGGAGCTGTTTTTT.

This clone was recorded a few times. V is TRBV12-1 and J is TRBJ2-1; TRBD2, as called in the table, went unchecked against the DNA. TRBV12-1 constitutes a pseudogene. The CDR3 extends over 17 amino acids. The CDR3 bases are TGTGCCAGCAGCTTTGCGGGGAGGGGTTCGGGGGTGAATGAGCAGTTCTTC. Encoded protein: CASSFAGRGSGVNEQFF.

The genes are TRBV13 and TRBJ2-1; D uncertain. Trimming cost V 4 bases and J 3 bases, with 4 bases left between them. CDR3 size: 12 residues. Germline values: CDR1 PRHDT, CDR2 FYEKMQ (reference sequence). In nucleotides, the CDR3 is TGTGCCAGCAGCTCACACTACAATGAGCAGTTCTTC. It yields the protein CASSSHYNEQFF.

The chain has TRBV19 and TRBJ1-2; D is uncertain. This CDR3 is 15 amino acids long. Germline CDR1 and CDR2: LNHDA and SQIVND (reference sequence). V lost 6 bases and J lost 8, with 22 bases in between. The CDR3 sequence: CASRPLLGGAEGYTF. The CDR3 coding sequence is TGTGCCAGTAGACCTCTCCTGGGAGGAGCGGAGGGCTACACCTTC.

The chain uses TRBV7-3 and TRBJ2-5; possible D gene TRBD2, 6 bases. This CDR3 has 14 residues. Germline CDR1 SGHTA, CDR2 FQGTGA. V was trimmed by 3 bases and J by 4 bases, leaving 12 bases between them. The CDR3 bases are TGTGCCAGCAGCTTGGTGGGGGGTGTAGAGACCCAGTACTTC. This gives the protein CASSLVGGVETQYF.

The rearrangement links TRBV4-3 to TRBJ2-2, with D possibly matching TRBD2 (6 bases). V was cut by 0 bases and J by 0 bases, with 8 bases left in between. Germline loops: CDR1 LGHNA, CDR2 YSLEER. The CDR3 is 16 residues long. The CDR3 is CASSQDPSANTGELFF. DNA of the CDR3: TGCGCCAGCAGCCAAGACCCTAGCGCGAACACCGGGGAGCTGTTTTTT.

The chain employs TRBV19 and TRBJ1-2, with TRBD1 as a possible D gene (6 bases). V dropped 5 bases and J dropped 3 bases, with 10 bases sitting between them. CDR1 is LNHDA and CDR2 is SQIVND in the germline V gene (reference sequence). This CDR3 has 13 residues. The CDR3 loop reads CASSGQQYYGYTF. CDR3 bases: TGTGCCAGTAGTGGACAGCAGTACTATGGCTACACCTTC.

The chain combines TRBV4-2 with TRBJ2-7; D not certain. V lost 1 base to trimming and J lost 3 bases, with 4 bases between them. The CDR3 runs to 12 residues. CDR1 is LGHNA, CDR2 YNFKEQ, per germline. Written as DNA, the CDR3 is TGTGCCAGCAGCCAAGGCGGCTACGAGCAGTACTTC. Its protein product is CASSQGGYEQYF.

The V gene is TRBV7-7, the J gene TRBJ2-3; D remains ambiguous. V lost 1 base, J lost 4 bases, and 12 bases lay in between. Germline V gene sequence: CDR1 SSHAT, CDR2 FNYEAQ (reference sequence). This CDR3 comprises 15 residues. DNA for the CDR3: TGTGCCAGCAGCTTAGGGTCTCTGGCGGCAGATACGCAGTATTTT. Residues: CASSLGSLAADTQYF.

The V call is TRBV4-2, the J call TRBJ2-3, with 11 positions matching TRBD2. V gave up 2 bases and J gave up 6 bases; unmatched junction bases: 7. Germline lookup yields CDR1 LGHNA and CDR2 YNFKEQ. CDR3 size: 16 residues. The CDR3, as DNA: TGTGCCAGCAGCCAACTTAGCGGGGGGGCCTCGGATACGCAGTATTTT. The encoded protein is CASSQLSGGASDTQYF.

CDR3 in amino acids: CASSATRGDTEAFF. CDR3 DNA sequence: TGTGCCAGCAGCGCCACCAGGGGAGACACTGAAGCTTTCTTT. The chain employs TRBV9 and TRBJ1-1; perhaps TRBD1 as D (6 bases). Trimming pared 3 bases from V and 3 bases from J, leaving 12 bases between. The CDR3 is made up of 14 amino acids. In germline, CDR1 is SGDLS, CDR2 YYNGEE.

The table lists this clone with a count of one. The chain joins TRBV19 to TRBJ2-6; D gene uncertain. The CDR3 has 15 amino acids. The V gene lost 6 bases and the J gene lost 2 bases, with 11 bases spanning the gap. Germline assignment: CDR1 LNHDA and CDR2 SQIVND (reference sequence). Here the CDR3 DNA reads TGTGCCAGTAGCCCTGGGCTGACTGGGGCCAACGTCCTGACTTTC. It translates to CASSPGLTGANVLTF. The full variable domain, in which reference TRBV19 and TRBJ2-6 provide the parts outside the CDR3, is DGGITQSPKYLFRKEGQNVTLSCEQNLNHDAMYWYRQDPGQGLRLIYYSQIVNDFQKGDIAEGYSVSREKKESFPLTVTSAQKNPTAFYLCASSPGLTGANVLTFGAGSRLTVL.

Here the CDR3 DNA reads TGCGCCAGCAGCTTTCTGTATCAGCAGTTCTTC. It specifies CASSFLYQQFF. The chain links TRBV5-1 to TRBJ2-1; no clear D gene. CDR3 length: 11 amino acids. Germline V gives CDR1 SGHRS, CDR2 YFSETQ. The ends were cut back, 2 bases at V and 11 bases at J, with 8 bases in the middle.

The chain has TRBV6-4 and TRBJ2-3; 14 bases line up with TRBD2. The CDR3 is 16 amino acids. V was clipped by 0 bases and J by 4 bases; unmatched bases: 0. Germline V gene lookup returns CDR1 MRHNA and CDR2 SNTAGT. The CDR3 protein is CASSDSTSGGADTQYF. CDR3 coding DNA: TGTGCCAGCAGTGACTCGACTAGCGGGGGGGCAGATACGCAGTATTTT.

The chain joins TRBV6-4 to TRBJ2-6; the D gene is possibly TRBD1 (5 bases). The CDR3 is 18 residues long. Trimming shortened V by 3 bases and J by 0 bases, and 15 bases separated the two germline ends. Germline CDR1 is MRHNA and CDR2 is SNTAGT. In nucleotides, the CDR3 is TGTGCCAGCAGTGATACCAGGGCTTCTAGCTCTGGGGCCAACGTCCTGACTTTC. Translation gives CASSDTRASSSGANVLTF.

V gene TRBV19 combines with J gene TRBJ2-5, with 9 nucleotides matching TRBD2. CDR3 length equals 15 residues. V dropped 5 bases and J dropped 1; count of bases not matched to a gene: 5. Germline CDR1 and CDR2: LNHDA and SQIVND (reference sequence). Here the CDR3 reads CASSRAGGVQETQYF. The CDR3 DNA reads TGTGCCAGTAGTCGTGCGGGAGGGGTCCAAGAGACCCAGTACTTC.

This clone occurred once. V is TRBV7-9 and J is TRBJ2-3; 8 bases map to TRBD1. The germline V gene encodes CDR1 SEHNR and CDR2 FQNEAQ (reference sequence). This CDR3 is 16 amino acids long. Trimming cost V 1 base and J 7 bases; bases outside gene matches: 10. The CDR3 reads CASSLVGTGGGNTQYF. The CDR3 DNA reads as TGTGCCAGCAGCTTAGTGGGGACAGGCGGTGGGAATACGCAGTATTTT.

The V call is TRBV19, the J call TRBJ1-1; D ambiguous. The CDR3 has 13 amino acids. The germline gives CDR1 LNHDA, CDR2 SQIVND (reference sequence). Between the trimmed V and J ends, which lost 6 bases and 4 bases, there was a span of 12 bases. The CDR3, as DNA: TGTGCCAGTAGCATTTCTCCTACCACTGAAGCTTTCTTT. This encodes CASSISPTTEAFF.

The chain is built from TRBV7-3 and TRBJ2-5, with a possible D match to TRBD1 (6 bases). CDR3 length: 14 amino acids. Germline assignment: CDR1 SGHTA and CDR2 FQGTGA. The V end lost 2 bases, the J end lost 5 bases, and 12 bases lay between the germline ends. Written as DNA, the CDR3 is TGTGCCAGCAGCTTAGTAGGGGGAATTGAGACCCAGTACTTC. Encoded protein: CASSLVGGIETQYF.

The chain carries TRBV7-2 and TRBJ2-1, with TRBD1 identical over 8 bases. The germline V gene encodes CDR1 SGHTA and CDR2 FQGNSA. The V gene end was trimmed by 4 bases and the J gene end by 7 bases; junction bases not matched to a gene: 3. This CDR3 is 13 amino acids long. The CDR3 coding sequence is TGTGCCAGCAGCTCAGGGGGCGGGAATGAGCAGTTCTTC. Residues: CASSSGGGNEQFF.

The chain has TRBV7-7 and TRBJ2-5; D may be TRBD1 (6 bases). This CDR3 is 19 amino acids long. The germline CDR1 and CDR2 sequences are SSHAT and FNYEAQ (reference sequence). Trimming took off 1 base at V and 0 bases at J, with 21 bases between the two ends. Written as DNA, the CDR3 is TGTGCCAGCAGCTTAGTAGGGGCAGGGGCCCTCCGGGACCAAGAGACCCAGTACTTC. This sequence encodes CASSLVGAGALRDQETQYF.

The chain links TRBV10-2 to TRBJ2-7; a weak D match, TRBD1 (5 bases). Germline V gene lookup returns CDR1 WSHSY and CDR2 SAAADI. This CDR3 spans 12 amino acids. Trimming cost V 6 bases and J 4 bases, with 10 bases left between them. CDR3 bases: TGCGCCAGCAGCTCCGACAGTTACGAGCAGTACGTC. The encoded protein is CASSSDSYEQYV.

The chain is built from TRBV5-1 and TRBJ2-3, with a weak D call TRBD1 (6 bases). Between the trimmed V and J ends, which lost 4 bases and 5 bases, there was a span of 17 bases. The CDR3 runs 15 residues. The germline V gene encodes CDR1 SGHRS and CDR2 YFSETQ. CDR3 sequence reads: CASSRRQDLEDTQYF. The CDR3 DNA follows: TGCGCCAGCAGCCGTCGACAGGACCTTGAAGATACGCAGTATTTT. Complete variable domain (other parts from reference TRBV5-1 and TRBJ2-3): KAGVTQTPRYLIKTRGQQVTLSCSPISGHRSVSWYQQTPGQGLQFLFEYFSETQRNKGNFPGRFSGRQFSNSRSEMNVSTLELGDSALYLCASSRRQDLEDTQYFGPGTRLTVL.

CDR3 protein: CASSSEGDEQYV. DNA of the CDR3: TGTGCCAGCAGTTCAGAGGGGGACGAGCAGTACGTC. The chain employs TRBV28 and TRBJ2-7; D may be TRBD1 (6 bases). Per the germline V gene, CDR1 is MDHEN and CDR2 is SYDVKM. With 4 bases removed from V and 5 bases from J, the gap between germline ends came to 9 bases. The CDR3 has 12 amino acids.

The chain recombines TRBV4-3 with TRBJ1-2; D perhaps matches TRBD1 (6 bases). The CDR3 sequence is 15 residues long. The germline V gene encodes CDR1 LGHNA and CDR2 YSLEER. Deletions cut 0 bases from V and 1 base from J, with 9 bases between. The CDR3 reads CASSQDAGDNYGYTF. The CDR3 DNA reads TGCGCCAGCAGCCAAGACGCAGGGGATAACTATGGCTACACCTTC.

A few counts support this clone. The V and J genes are TRBV15 and TRBJ2-1; 13 bases align to TRBD2. CDR3 size: 18 residues. CDR1 LNHNV and CDR2 YYDKDF come from the germline V gene (reference sequence). V trimming: 0 bases; J trimming: 9 bases; junction bases outside the gene matches: 11. CDR3 in amino acids: CATSRDLTSGGRYLEQFF. The CDR3 DNA sequence: TGTGCCACCAGCAGAGATTTGACTAGCGGGGGGCGTTACCTTGAGCAGTTCTTC.

This clone was recorded a few times. The chain employs TRBV10-1 and TRBJ2-7, with 7 bases lining up with TRBD2. CDR3 size: 15 residues. V gave up 5 bases and J gave up 2 bases; unmatched junction bases: 9. From germline, CDR1 is WNHNN and CDR2 SYGVQD (reference sequence). The CDR3 spells CASSRTSYVAYEQYV. CDR3 bases: TGCGCCAGCAGTAGGACTAGTTATGTGGCCTACGAGCAGTACGTC.